The clone carrying this TCR beta chain appeared many times. The antigen remains unidentified. TCRdb re-derived calls from the 5' RACE reads in MiXCR, one entry per CDR3 protein. The sample consists of roughly 130,000 distinct CDR3 sequences, about 5.9% of them appearing once. The data were obtained in a study of T-cell memory formation after mild COVID-19. Study-level results: Pre-infection memory carried some responding clones, suggesting that cross-reactive memory joined. Most CD4+ clones that shrank were in CM and EM, while CD8+ ones turned up in EMRA.

V was pared by 5 bases and J by 5 bases, with 16 bases of the junction left unmatched. The CDR3 is 17 amino acids. In germline, CDR1 is MNHNY, CDR2 SVGAGI (reference sequence). The sample consisted of PBMCs or a T cell subset sorted from them (not recorded which). The origin of this receptor is an adult woman who had mild COVID-19 (a few samples of this study predate the infection). Cell type and time point are not known. The rearrangement joins TRBV6-6 to TRBJ2-7, with 9 bases matching TRBD1. CDR3 loop: CASSERTGTGISHEQYF. CDR3 DNA: TGTGCCAGCAGTGAACGGACCGGGACAGGGATTTCCCACGAGCAGTACTTC.